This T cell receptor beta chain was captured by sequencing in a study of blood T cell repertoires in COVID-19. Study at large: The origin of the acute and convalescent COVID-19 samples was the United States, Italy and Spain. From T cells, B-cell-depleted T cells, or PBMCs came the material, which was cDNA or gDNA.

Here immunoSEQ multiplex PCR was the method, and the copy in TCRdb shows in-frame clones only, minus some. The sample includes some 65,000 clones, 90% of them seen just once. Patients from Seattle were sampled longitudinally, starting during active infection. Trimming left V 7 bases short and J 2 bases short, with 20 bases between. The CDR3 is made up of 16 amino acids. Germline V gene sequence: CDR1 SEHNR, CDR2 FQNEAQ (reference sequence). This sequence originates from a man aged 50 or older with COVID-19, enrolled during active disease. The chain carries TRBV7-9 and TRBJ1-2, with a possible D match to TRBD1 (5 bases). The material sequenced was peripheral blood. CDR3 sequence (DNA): TGTGCCAGCAACGGGGGTCCAGCGGGACCCAACTATGGCTACACCTTC. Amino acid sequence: CASNGGPAGPNYGYTF.